The subject of this entry is one T cell receptor (beta chain). This specimen comes from a study of blood T cells in healthy people across ages. The second PCR ran about 6 to 11 cycles with a sample-barcoded 5' primer and J-beta primers. Unique molecular identifiers of 12 random nucleotides labeled each cDNA. MiXCR, run by TCRdb on the 5' RACE reads, gives a single entry per CDR3 protein. The data hold some 700,000 distinct CDR3 sequences, with over 20% observed a single time. This CDR3 region has 13 residues. CDR1 and CDR2 from the germline V gene are SNHLY and FYNNEI. V lost 8 bases, J lost 0 bases, and 9 bases lay in between.

This clonotype was obtained from a man in his 70s in good health. The chain is built from TRBV2 and TRBJ2-3; D not resolved. Sequenced input: blood. The CDR3 DNA sequence: TGTGCCAGCCATAAACAGAGCACAGATACGCAGTATTTT. Its translation is CASHKQSTDTQYF.